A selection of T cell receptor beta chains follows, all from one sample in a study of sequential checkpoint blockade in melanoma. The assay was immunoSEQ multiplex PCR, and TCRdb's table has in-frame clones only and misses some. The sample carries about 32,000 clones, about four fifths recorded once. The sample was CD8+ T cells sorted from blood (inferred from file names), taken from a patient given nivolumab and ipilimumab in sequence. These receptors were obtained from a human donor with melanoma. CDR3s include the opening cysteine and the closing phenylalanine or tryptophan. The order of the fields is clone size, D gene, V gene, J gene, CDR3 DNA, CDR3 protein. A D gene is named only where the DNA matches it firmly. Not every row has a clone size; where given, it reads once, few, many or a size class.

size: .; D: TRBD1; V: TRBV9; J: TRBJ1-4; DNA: TGTGCCAGCAGCGTCGGACAGGGTCTTGAAAAACTGTTTTTT; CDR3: CASSVGQGLEKLFF
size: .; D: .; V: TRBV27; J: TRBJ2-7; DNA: TGTGCCAGCAGTTCACTCCCGGGGAACTACGAGCAGTACTTC; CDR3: CASSSLPGNYEQYF
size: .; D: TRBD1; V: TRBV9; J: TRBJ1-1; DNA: TGTGCCAGCAGCGCAGGGGGCACTGAAGCTTTCTTT; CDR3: CASSAGGTEAFF
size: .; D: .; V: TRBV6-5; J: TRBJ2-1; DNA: TGTGCCAGCAGTTACCTCGAGTACAATGAGCAGTTCTTC; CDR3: CASSYLEYNEQFF
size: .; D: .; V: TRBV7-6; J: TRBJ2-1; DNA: TGTGCCAGCAGCTTGGATGGGGCTGGCAATGAGCAGTTCTTC; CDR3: CASSLDGAGNEQFF
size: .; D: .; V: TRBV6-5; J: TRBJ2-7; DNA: TGTGCCAGCAGTCGTACAGGGTTCTCCTACGAGCAGTACTTC; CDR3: CASSRTGFSYEQYF
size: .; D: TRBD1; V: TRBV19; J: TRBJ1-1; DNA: TGTGCCAGTAGTATGTCGGTTCTGGGACAGGGGAGCACTGAAGCTTTCTTT; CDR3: CASSMSVLGQGSTEAFF
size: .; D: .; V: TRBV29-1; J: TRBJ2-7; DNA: TGCAGCGTTGAGTTCAGGGACGAGCAGTACTTC; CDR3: CSVEFRDEQYF
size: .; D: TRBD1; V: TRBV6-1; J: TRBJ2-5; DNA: TGTGCCAGCAGTATAACCGACAGGGTTTTAGAGACCCAGTACTTC; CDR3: CASSITDRVLETQYF
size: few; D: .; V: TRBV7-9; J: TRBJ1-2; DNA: TGTGCCAGCAGCTTAGGTGCGGACACCGTATATGGCTACACCTTC; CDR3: CASSLGADTVYGYTF
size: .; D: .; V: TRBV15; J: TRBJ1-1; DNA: TGTGCCACCAGCAGAGATGGTCAAGGGGGGGCCACTGAAGCTTTCTTT; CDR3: CATSRDGQGGATEAFF
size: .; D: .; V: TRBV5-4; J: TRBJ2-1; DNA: TGTGCCAGCAGCCTTGGACTCGATGAGCAGTTCTTC; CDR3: CASSLGLDEQFF
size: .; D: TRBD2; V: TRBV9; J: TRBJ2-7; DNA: TGTGCCAGCAGCGTTGGGGGGGGACCCTACGAGCAGTACTTC; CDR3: CASSVGGGPYEQYF
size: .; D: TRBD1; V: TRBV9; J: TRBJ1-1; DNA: TGTGCCAGCAGCGTGGGACAGATAGACACTGAAGCTTTCTTT; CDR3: CASSVGQIDTEAFF
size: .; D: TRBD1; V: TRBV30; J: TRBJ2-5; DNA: TGTGCCTGGAGTACCCCGGGACAGGGTGACAAGCAGTACTTC; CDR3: CAWSTPGQGDKQYF
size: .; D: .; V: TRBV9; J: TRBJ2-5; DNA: TGTGCCAGCAGCGTAGGGGTGGCAGGTTTCCAAGAGACCCAGTACTTC; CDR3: CASSVGVAGFQETQYF
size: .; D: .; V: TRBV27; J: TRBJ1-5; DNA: TGTGCCAGCAGCCTCATCGGGGGGGGCCGGCTTAATCAGCCCCAGCATTTT; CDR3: CASSLIGGGRLNQPQHF
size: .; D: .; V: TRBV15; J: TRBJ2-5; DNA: TGTGCCACCAGCAGCAGGATGCAGGGATCCGAGACCCAGTACTTC; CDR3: CATSSRMQGSETQYF
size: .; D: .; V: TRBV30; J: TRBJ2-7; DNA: TGTGCCTGGACCAGAACCCCCTACGAGCAGTACTTC; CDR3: CAWTRTPYEQYF
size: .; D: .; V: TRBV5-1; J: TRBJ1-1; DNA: TGCGCCAGCAGTTTCTCGGGGGGCAACACTGAAGCTTTCTTT; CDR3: CASSFSGGNTEAFF
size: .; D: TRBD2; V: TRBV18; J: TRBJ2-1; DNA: TGTGCCAGCTCACCGGTAGCGGGAGGAGGACCAAATGAGCAGTTCTTC; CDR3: CASSPVAGGGPNEQFF
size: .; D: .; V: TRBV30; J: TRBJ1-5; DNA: TGTGCCTGGAGTGTACGAGGTAGGGGCCCTGAAATTAGCAATCAGCCCCAGCATTTT; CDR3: CAWSVRGRGPEISNQPQHF
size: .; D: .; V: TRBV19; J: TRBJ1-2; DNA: TGTGCCGGCGCCGGTCGAGGGCAGTCGTCCGGCTACACCTTC; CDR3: CAGAGRGQSSGYTF
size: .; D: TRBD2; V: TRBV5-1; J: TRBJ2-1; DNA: TGCGCCAGCAGCTTGAACGGGGGGGCACTCCACAATGAGCAGTTCTTC; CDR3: CASSLNGGALHNEQFF
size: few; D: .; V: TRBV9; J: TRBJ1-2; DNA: TGTGCCAGCAGCGGGGAGGGGGGGATGTATGGCTACACCTTC; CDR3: CASSGEGGMYGYTF